These 3 T cell receptor beta chains were sequenced from one sample in a study of shared clonotypes between healthy human individuals. CD45RO-negative CD8 cells positively selected for CCR7 made up the naive population, which excluded terminally differentiated effector memory CD45RA+ cells. Clones were read by immunoSEQ multiplex PCR, and TCRdb kept only the in-frame ones, dropping some. The sample lists roughly 1,800,000 clones, roughly 95% occurring once. The specimen was naive CD8+ T cells sorted from blood. The receptors originated from a man aged 18 to 29 in good health.

The chain is built from TRBV19 and TRBJ1-1; 8 nucleotides agree with TRBD1. This CDR3 region has 14 residues. From germline, CDR1 is LNHDA and CDR2 SQIVND (reference sequence). V shed 7 bases and J 4 bases; nucleotides not matched to a gene: 8. The CDR3 nucleotides are TGTGCCAGTACCTTGGCAGGGGGCTTCACTGAAGCTTTCTTT. This encodes CASTLAGGFTEAFF.

The gene calls are TRBV30 and TRBJ2-7; D is ambiguous. The V end was cut by 2 bases, the J end by 6 bases, with 8 bases between. Germline V gene data show CDR1 as GTSNPN and CDR2 as SVGIG (reference sequence). The length of the CDR3 is 11 residues. The CDR3 sequence is CAWSLSREQYF. CDR3 DNA sequence: TGTGCCTGGAGTTTGTCCCGCGAGCAGTACTTC.

This clone came up once. The CDR3: CASSGTGESADTQYF. CDR3 coding DNA: TGTGCCAGCAGTGGGACAGGGGAGTCAGCAGATACGCAGTATTTT. V and J are TRBV25-1 and TRBJ2-3; TRBD1 matches at 9 bases. The CDR3 extends over 15 amino acids. V shed 4 bases, J shed 4 bases, and the junction held 6 bases outside the gene matches. CDR1 MGHDK and CDR2 SYGVNS come from the germline V gene.